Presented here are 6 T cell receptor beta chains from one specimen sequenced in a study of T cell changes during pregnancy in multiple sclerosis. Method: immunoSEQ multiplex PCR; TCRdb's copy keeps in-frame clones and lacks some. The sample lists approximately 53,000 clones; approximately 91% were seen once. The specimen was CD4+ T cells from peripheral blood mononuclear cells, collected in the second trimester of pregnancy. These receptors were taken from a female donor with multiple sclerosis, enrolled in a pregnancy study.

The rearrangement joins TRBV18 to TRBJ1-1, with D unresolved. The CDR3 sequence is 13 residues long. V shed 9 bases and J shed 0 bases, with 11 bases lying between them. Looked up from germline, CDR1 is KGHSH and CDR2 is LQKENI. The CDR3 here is CASSEAVNTEAFF. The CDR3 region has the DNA TGTGCCAGTAGTGAGGCGGTGAACACTGAAGCTTTCTTT.

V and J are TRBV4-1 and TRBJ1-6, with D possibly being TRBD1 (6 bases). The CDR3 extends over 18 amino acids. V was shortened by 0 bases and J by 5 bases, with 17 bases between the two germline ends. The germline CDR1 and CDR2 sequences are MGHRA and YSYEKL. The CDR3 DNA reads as TGCGCCAGCAGCCAAGAGCGAAAGGGGGTGACGGATAATTCACCCCTCCACTTT. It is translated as CASSQERKGVTDNSPLHF.

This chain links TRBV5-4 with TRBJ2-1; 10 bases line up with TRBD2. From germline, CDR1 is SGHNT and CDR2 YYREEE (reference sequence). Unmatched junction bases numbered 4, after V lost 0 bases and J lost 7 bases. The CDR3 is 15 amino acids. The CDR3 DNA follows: TGTGCCAGCAGCTTGGTGGCTAGCGGGGGTAATGAGCAGTTCTTC. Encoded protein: CASSLVASGGNEQFF. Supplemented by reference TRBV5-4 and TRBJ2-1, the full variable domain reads ETGVTQSPTHLIKTRGQQVTLRCSSQSGHNTVSWYQQALGQGPQFIFQYYREEENGRGNFPPRFSGLQFPNYSSELNVNALELDDSALYLCASSLVASGGNEQFFGPGTRLTVL.

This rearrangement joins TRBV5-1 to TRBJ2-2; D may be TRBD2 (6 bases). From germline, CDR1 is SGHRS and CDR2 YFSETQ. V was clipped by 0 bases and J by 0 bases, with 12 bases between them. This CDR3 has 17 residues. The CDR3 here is CASSLVLGGANTGELFF. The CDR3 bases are TGCGCCAGCAGCTTGGTTTTGGGGGGAGCGAACACCGGGGAGCTGTTTTTT.

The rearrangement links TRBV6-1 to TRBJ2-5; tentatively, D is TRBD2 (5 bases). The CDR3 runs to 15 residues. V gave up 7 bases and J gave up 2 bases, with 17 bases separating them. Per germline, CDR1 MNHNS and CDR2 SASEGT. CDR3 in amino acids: CASTEGNPGQETQYF. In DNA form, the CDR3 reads TGTGCCAGCACCGAAGGGAATCCGGGGCAAGAGACCCAGTACTTC.

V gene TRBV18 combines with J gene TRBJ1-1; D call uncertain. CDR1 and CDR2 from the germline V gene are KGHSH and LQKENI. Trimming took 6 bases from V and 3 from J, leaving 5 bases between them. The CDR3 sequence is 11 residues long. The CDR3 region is CASSFDTEAFF. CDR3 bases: TGTGCCAGCTCTTTCGACACTGAAGCTTTCTTT.